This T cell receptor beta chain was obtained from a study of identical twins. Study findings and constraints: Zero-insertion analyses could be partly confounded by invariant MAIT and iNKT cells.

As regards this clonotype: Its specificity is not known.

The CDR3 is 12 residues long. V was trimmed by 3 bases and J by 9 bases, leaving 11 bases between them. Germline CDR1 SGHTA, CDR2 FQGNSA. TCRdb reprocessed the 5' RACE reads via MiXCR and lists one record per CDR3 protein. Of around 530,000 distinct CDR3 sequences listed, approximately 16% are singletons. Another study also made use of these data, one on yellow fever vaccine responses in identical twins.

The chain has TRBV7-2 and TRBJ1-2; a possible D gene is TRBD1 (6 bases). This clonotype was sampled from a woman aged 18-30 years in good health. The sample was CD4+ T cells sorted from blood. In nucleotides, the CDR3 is TGTGCCAGCAGCTTCAACAGGGCTAGCTACACCTTC. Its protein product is CASSFNRASYTF.